Listed below are T cell receptor beta chains from one sample, sequenced in a study of blood T cell repertoires in COVID-19. This table comes from immunoSEQ multiplex PCR, and its TCRdb copy is limited to in-frame clones, with some not included. The top ten clones hold 2.5% to 3.5% of a sample with about 360,000 clones, approximately 82% of them seen once. The sequencing input was peripheral blood. The receptors come from a man under 40 with active or convalescent COVID-19. The CDR3 runs from the conserved cysteine through the conserved F or W. Each record gives: clone size, V gene, J gene, D gene, CDR3 DNA, CDR3 protein. A D gene is named only where the DNA matches it firmly. Part of the rows lack a size; the others show once, few, many or a class for expanded clones.

.	TRBV9	TRBJ2-7	.	TGTGCCAGCAGCGTAGACGGGGGCAGCGGGGTAATTTCCTACGAGCAGTACTTC	CASSVDGGSGVISYEQYF
.	TRBV20-1	TRBJ2-3	TRBD2	TGCAGTGCGGGGGTGGTACTAGCGAACGGGTGG	CSAGVVLANGW
.	TRBV11-3	TRBJ2-1	TRBD2	TGTGCCAGCAGCTTAGTTGCTAGCGGGTACAATGAGCAGTTCTTC	CASSLVASGYNEQFF
few	TRBV5-4	TRBJ1-5	TRBD1	TGTGCCAGCAGCAGGGACAGGGATCAGCCCCAGCATTTT	CASSRDRDQPQHF
once	TRBV19	TRBJ2-5	TRBD2	TGTGCCAGTAGCGAGACTAGCGGGGCCAGGTGGGAGACCCAGTACTTC	CASSETSGARWETQYF
.	TRBV6-1	TRBJ2-5	TRBD1	TGTGCCAGCAGTGAAGTGGGACAGGGTATGGAGACCCAGTACTTC	CASSEVGQGMETQYF
.	TRBV12-5	TRBJ1-2	.	TGTGCTAGTGGTTTGACCCCCCCCAGGGATACCTATGGCTACACCTTC	CASGLTPPRDTYGYTF
once	TRBV19	TRBJ1-6	TRBD1	TGTGCCACCCGACGTGGGATTTCGACAGGGGGCTCTTCACCCCTCCACTTT	CATRRGISTGGSSPLHF
.	TRBV3-1/TRBV3-2	TRBJ1-1	TRBD1	TGTGCCAGCAGCCACGACTTTCGACAGGGAAACACTGAAGCTTTCTTT	CASSHDFRQGNTEAFF
once	TRBV28	TRBJ1-4	TRBD1	TGTGCCAGCAGTTTGGGGGGGACAGGGAGTTATGAAAAACTGTTTTTT	CASSLGGTGSYEKLFF
.	TRBV18	TRBJ2-1	TRBD2	TGTGCCAGCTCACCACGGCTGGGACTAGCGGACGCACCGGGCAATGAGCAGTTCTTC	CASSPRLGLADAPGNEQFF
once	TRBV9	TRBJ2-1	.	TGTGCCAGCACCTCGACCGGGGACAATGAGCAGTTCTTC	CASTSTGDNEQFF
.	TRBV20-1	TRBJ2-3	TRBD2	TGCAGTGCTAGTGGGCGGGGGTCAGATACGCAGTATTTT	CSASGRGSDTQYF
.	TRBV19	TRBJ1-2	TRBD1	TGTGCCAGTAGTAACAGACAGGGCTATGGCTACACCTTC	CASSNRQGYGYTF
.	TRBV7-2	TRBJ1-2	TRBD1	TGTGCCAGCAGCCCCTTCTCGACAGGGGCTAACTATGGCTACACCTTC	CASSPFSTGANYGYTF
.	TRBV7-6	TRBJ1-2	TRBD1	TGTGCCAGCAGCTCGGGACAGTTCAACTATGGCTACACCTTC	CASSSGQFNYGYTF
.	TRBV7-9	TRBJ2-7	.	TGTGCCAGCAGTCTATCGACCTACGAGCAGTACTTC	CASSLSTYEQYF
.	TRBV7-9	TRBJ1-2	.	TGTGCCAGCAGCGCCGGACAGCTAATTAACTATGGCTACACCTTC	CASSAGQLINYGYTF
.	TRBV11-3	TRBJ2-1	.	TGTGCCAGCAGCTTAGGTGGGAGCTCCTACAATGAGCAGTTCTTC	CASSLGGSSYNEQFF
.	TRBV7-3	TRBJ2-2	.	TGTGCCAGCAGCTCCACGGGGACCGGGGAGCTGTTTTTT	CASSSTGTGELFF
once	TRBV2	TRBJ1-1	.	TGTGCCAGCAGTGAAGATAGTGGGTCAGGGAGGGGAAAGACTGAAGCTTTCTTT	CASSEDSGSGRGKTEAFF
.	TRBV18	TRBJ1-3	TRBD1	TGTGCCAGCTCCCTCACGGGACAGGGGGTCTCTGGAAACACCATATATTTT	CASSLTGQGVSGNTIYF
few	TRBV6-5	TRBJ1-3	.	TGTGCCAGCAGCCCCTTGAGTCATATCAACACCATATATTTT	CASSPLSHINTIYF
.	TRBV7-9	TRBJ2-5	TRBD2	TGTGCCAGCAGCCTCCAGACTAGCGGGGAGACCCAGTACTTC	CASSLQTSGETQYF
.	TRBV21-1	TRBJ1-1	.	TGTGCCAGCACCGACAGGGGGCGCAGATATCCCCCGGGGACTGAAGCTTTCTTT	CASTDRGRRYPPGTEAFF
.	TRBV16	TRBJ2-5	TRBD2	TGTGCCAGCAGCCAATATAAGGTAGCGGGAGGTGACGCGGAGACCCAGTACTTC	CASSQYKVAGGDAETQYF
once	TRBV14	TRBJ2-1	.	TGTGCCAGCAGCCACCTATCCACGAACTACGTCCTTGACAATGAGCAGTTCTTC	CASSHLSTNYVLDNEQFF
.	TRBV19	TRBJ2-3	.	TGTGCCAGTACCGGGACTAGCACAGATACGCAGTATTTT	CASTGTSTDTQYF
.	TRBV25-1	TRBJ1-5	.	TGTGCCAGCAGTGACAGGGGAAAGCCGCCCCAGCATTTT	CASSDRGKPPQHF
.	TRBV4-1	TRBJ2-7	.	TGCGCCAGCAGCCAAGGGGGTAGCGGTTCCTACGAGCAGTACTTC	CASSQGGSGSYEQYF
.	TRBV19	TRBJ2-7	.	TGTGCCAGTAGTATAGCCCTCTCCACGGGGAAGTACTTC	CASSIALSTGKYF
.	TRBV9	TRBJ2-3	TRBD1	TGTGCCAGCAGCCCCAGGACAGGGGGCGCAACAGATACGCAGTATTTT	CASSPRTGGATDTQYF
.	TRBV4-2	TRBJ1-2	.	TGTGCCAGCAGCCAAGACCAGGGGCTCTATGGCTACACCTTC	CASSQDQGLYGYTF
.	TRBV7-2	TRBJ2-1	TRBD1	TGTGCCAGCAGCTTAGGTGGGACAGGCTCCTACAATGAGCAGTTCTTC	CASSLGGTGSYNEQFF
.	TRBV11-1	TRBJ1-4	.	TGTGCCAGCAGCTACACCAGCCGGGGTAGTGAAAAACTGTTTTTT	CASSYTSRGSEKLFF
.	TRBV18	TRBJ2-2	TRBD1	TGTGCCAGCTCACTACTTCAACAGGGGATGAACACCGGGGAGCTGTTTTTT	CASSLLQQGMNTGELFF
.	TRBV7-9	TRBJ2-3	TRBD1	TGTGCCAGCAGCTTAGAGGGTACCGGGACAGGGCTTTCAGATACGCAGTATTTT	CASSLEGTGTGLSDTQYF
.	TRBV9	TRBJ2-1	.	TGTGCCAGCAGCGTAAACAGGGCATGGAATGAGCAGTTCTTC	CASSVNRAWNEQFF
.	TRBV21-1	TRBJ2-4	.	TGTGCCAGCAGCAAAGCGATGGACAACAAAAACATTCAGTACTTC	CASSKAMDNKNIQYF
.	TRBV12-2	TRBJ2-7	.	TGTGCAAGTCGCTTCGATCCGCGGGGGGACAGGGTTACCAGGGCGACCGAGCAGTACTTC	CASRFDPRGDRVTRATEQYF
.	TRBV2	TRBJ1-2	.	TGTGCCAGCAGTGAAGCGCGTAGACGAGGCTATGGCTACACCTTC	CASSEARRRGYGYTF
.	TRBV6-5	TRBJ1-3	.	TGTGCCAGCAGCCCCCACAGGGCCTCTGGAAACACCATATATTTT	CASSPHRASGNTIYF